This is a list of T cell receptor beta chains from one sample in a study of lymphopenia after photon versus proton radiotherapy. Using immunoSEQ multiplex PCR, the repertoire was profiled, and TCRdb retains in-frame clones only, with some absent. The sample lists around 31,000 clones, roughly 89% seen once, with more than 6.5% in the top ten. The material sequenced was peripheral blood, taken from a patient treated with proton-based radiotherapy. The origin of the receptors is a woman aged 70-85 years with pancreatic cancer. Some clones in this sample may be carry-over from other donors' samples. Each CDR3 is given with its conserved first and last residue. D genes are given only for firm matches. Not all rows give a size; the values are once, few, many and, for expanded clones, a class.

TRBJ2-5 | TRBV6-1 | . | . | TGTGCCAGCAGTGGGTCAGAGACCCAGTACTTC | CASSGSETQYF
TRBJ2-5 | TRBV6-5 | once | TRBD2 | TGTGCCAGCAGCCCCCCGGCGGGAGGGGGGGAGACCCAGTACTTC | CASSPPAGGGETQYF
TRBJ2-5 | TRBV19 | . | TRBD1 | TGTGCCAGTAGCCCTCAAACCGGGACAGGGAGACAGACCCAGTACTTC | CASSPQTGTGRQTQYF
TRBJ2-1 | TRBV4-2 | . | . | TGTGCCAGCAGCCAAGAATATGCAAGTGAGCAGTTCTTC | CASSQEYASEQFF
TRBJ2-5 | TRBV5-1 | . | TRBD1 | TGCGCCAGCAGTCGTACAGGGGGCGCGCCAGAGACCCAGTACTTC | CASSRTGGAPETQYF
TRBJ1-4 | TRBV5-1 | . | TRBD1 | TGCGCCAGCAGCTTGTTCTCCGCCACAGGGGAGAAACTGTTTTTT | CASSLFSATGEKLFF
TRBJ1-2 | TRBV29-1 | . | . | TGCAGCGTGGCCGCCCCCTATGGCTACACCTTC | CSVAAPYGYTF
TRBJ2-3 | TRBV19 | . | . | TGTGCCAGTAGGGGGGAATCAACTAGCACAGATACGCAGTATTTT | CASRGESTSTDTQYF
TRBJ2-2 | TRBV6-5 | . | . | TGTGCCAGCAGTCCCAATGCGGAAACCGGGGAGCTGTTTTTT | CASSPNAETGELFF
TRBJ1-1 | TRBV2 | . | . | TGTGCCAGCAGTGATGGTGGGCCTACCCAAGCTTTCTTT | CASSDGGPTQAFF
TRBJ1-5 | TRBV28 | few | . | TGTGCCAGCAGTCAGGGTTTGGAGCCCCAGCATTTT | CASSQGLEPQHF
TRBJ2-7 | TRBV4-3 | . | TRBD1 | TGCGCCAGCAGTCTCGCGGCCCAGGGGGAATACGAGCAGTACTTC | CASSLAAQGEYEQYF
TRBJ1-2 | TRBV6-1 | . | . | TGTGCCAGCAGTGAGGGGCGGCCGGCGTTCTATGGCTACACCTTC | CASSEGRPAFYGYTF
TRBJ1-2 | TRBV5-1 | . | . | TGCGCCAGCAGCCTTAGCAGCCTTAACTATGGCTACACCTTC | CASSLSSLNYGYTF
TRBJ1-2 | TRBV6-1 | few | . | TGTGCCAGCATAAGTACAGGGACCTATGGCTACACCTTC | CASISTGTYGYTF
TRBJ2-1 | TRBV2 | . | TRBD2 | TGTGCCAGCAGTGACGCGGGGGGTAACAATGAGCAGTTCTTC | CASSDAGGNNEQFF
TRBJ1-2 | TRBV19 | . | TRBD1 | TGTGCCAGTAGTCAATGGACAGGGATAGGCTACACCTTC | CASSQWTGIGYTF
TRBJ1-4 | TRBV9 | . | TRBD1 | TGTGCCAGCAGCCGCGACAGGGGGGCAACTAATGAAAAACTGTTTTTT | CASSRDRGATNEKLFF
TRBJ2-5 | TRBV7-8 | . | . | TGTGCCAGCAGCCCGGGACCGCAAGAGACCCAGTACTTC | CASSPGPQETQYF
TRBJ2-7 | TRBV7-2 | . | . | TGTGCCAGCAGCTTTTTCCTTGGCTACGAGCAGTACTTC | CASSFFLGYEQYF
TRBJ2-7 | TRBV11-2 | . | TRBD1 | TGTGCCAGCAGCTTAGGGACAGGGGGCTACGAGCAGTACTTC | CASSLGTGGYEQYF
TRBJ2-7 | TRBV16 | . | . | TGTGCCAGCAGCCAAGGATTCCCAATCCACGAGCAGTACTTC | CASSQGFPIHEQYF
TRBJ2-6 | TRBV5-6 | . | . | TGTGCCAGCAGTTATCGGACCTTACTTGGGGCCAACGTCCTGACTTTC | CASSYRTLLGANVLTF
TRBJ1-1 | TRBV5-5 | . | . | TGTGCCAGCAGCTTGGACTCGTGGAACACTGAAGCTTTCTTT | CASSLDSWNTEAFF
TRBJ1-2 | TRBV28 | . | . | TGTGCCAGCAGTTCAAGGGGGACGGCTGTAAACTATGGCTACACCTTC | CASSSRGTAVNYGYTF
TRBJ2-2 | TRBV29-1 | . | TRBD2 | TGCAGCGTTTCGGGAGGCTTGACCACCGGGGAGCTGTTTTTT | CSVSGGLTTGELFF
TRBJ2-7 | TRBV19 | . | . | TGTGCCAGTAGTATAGGGTCTACCGGCGAGCAGTACTTC | CASSIGSTGEQYF
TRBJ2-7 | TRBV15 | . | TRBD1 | TGTGCCACCAGCAGGGGAGGGACAGGGGAGCAGTACTTC | CATSRGGTGEQYF
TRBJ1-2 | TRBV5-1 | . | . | TGCGCCAGCAGCAGGGGGGGCGCGGATGGCTACACCTTC | CASSRGGADGYTF
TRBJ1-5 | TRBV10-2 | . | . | TGCGCCAGCAGTTCGACCCAGGCGGGGCCCCAGCATTTT | CASSSTQAGPQHF
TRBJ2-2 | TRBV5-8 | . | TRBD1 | TGTGCCAGCAGCTCGATGCGCGGGACAGGGCACGACGGGGAGCTGTTTTTT | CASSSMRGTGHDGELFF
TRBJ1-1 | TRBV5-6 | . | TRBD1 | TGTGCCAGCAGCTATCCGACAGGGGTTAACACTGAAGCTTTCTTT | CASSYPTGVNTEAFF
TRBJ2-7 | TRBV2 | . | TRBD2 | TGTGCCAGCGGTAAGGGACTAGCGGGAGAACAGCAGTACTTC | CASGKGLAGEQQYF
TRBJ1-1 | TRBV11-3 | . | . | TGTGCCAGCAGCTTAGATCCCGGTCGAGAAGCTTTCTTT | CASSLDPGREAFF
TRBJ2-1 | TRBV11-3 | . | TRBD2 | TGTGCCAGCAGCTTCCCTAGCGGGAGGAAAACCTACAATGAGCAGTTCTTC | CASSFPSGRKTYNEQFF
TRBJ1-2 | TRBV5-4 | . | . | TGTGCCAGCAGCTTGGGTCGCGGGGCTCATAACTATGGCTACACCTTC | CASSLGRGAHNYGYTF
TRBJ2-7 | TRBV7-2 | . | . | TGTGCCAGCAGCTCCCCCATTTACGAGCAGTACTTC | CASSSPIYEQYF
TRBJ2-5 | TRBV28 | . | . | TGTGCCAGCAGTGCGCCCCAGGTCGAGACCCAGTACTTC | CASSAPQVETQYF
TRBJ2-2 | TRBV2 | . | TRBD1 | TGTGCCAGCTGGACAGGGGTTGACACCGGGGAGCTGTTTTTT | CASWTGVDTGELFF